This T cell receptor beta chain was obtained from a study of CD8 T cells in Susac syndrome. In germline, CDR1 is SGHAT, CDR2 FQNNGV. Trimming removed 5 bases from V and 5 bases from J; junction bases left unmatched: 11. This CDR3 region has 16 residues. RNA was extracted with the RNeasy kit, and a quantity of about 0.45 to 1 ug was reverse transcribed using random hexamers. TCRdb reanalysed the immunoSEQ multiplex PCR reads using MiXCR and keeps one entry per CDR3 protein. The sample lists about 180,000 distinct CDR3 sequences; approximately 94% were seen once. V is TRBV11-2 and J is TRBJ2-3; 9 nucleotides line up with TRBD2. Sequencing was done on a sample of CD4+ T cells from PBMCs. This receptor was taken from a human donor with Susac syndrome. The CDR3 is CASSGGAGGPGDTQYF. CDR3 sequence (DNA): TGTGCCAGCAGCGGTGGGGCGGGGGGGCCAGGAGATACGCAGTATTTT.